This T cell receptor (beta chain) was sequenced during a study of cytomegalovirus exposure and HLA in healthy donors. Some clones are missing from TCRdb's copy, which holds only in-frame ones; the method was immunoSEQ multiplex PCR. The sample holds 90,000 to 100,000 clones, 93% seen once. CDR3 size: 13 residues. V lost 6 bases and J lost 4, with 12 bases in between. Germline V gene data show CDR1 as MNHEY and CDR2 as SMNVEV (reference sequence). In regard to this clone: Its specificity is unknown.

Study-level findings and limits: Researchers reported that a few CMV-associated chains were confirmed in vitro as CMV antigen-specific.

The TCR comes from a woman in her twenties or thirties in good health and CMV-seropositive. This chain uses TRBV27 with TRBJ1-1, with D perhaps TRBD1 (6 bases). Sequenced material: PBMCs. The CDR3, as DNA: TGTGCCAGCAGACTAACAGGGCTCACTGAAGCTTTCTTT. Residues: CASRLTGLTEAFF.